A selection of T cell receptor beta chains follows, all from one sample in a study of blood T cell repertoires in COVID-19. The assay was immunoSEQ multiplex PCR, and TCRdb's table has in-frame clones only and misses some. Found here are roughly 270,000 clones, 88% of them singletons; the top ten hold 9.4%. The sequenced sample was peripheral blood. The receptors derive from a man aged 18 to 29 with active or convalescent COVID-19. The CDR3 runs from the conserved cysteine through the conserved F or W. A D gene is named only where the DNA matches it firmly. Clone size, where shown, is once, few, many, or a class for clones that have expanded.

clone size | J gene | D gene | V gene | CDR3 DNA | CDR3 protein
. | TRBJ1-4 | TRBD1 | TRBV5-1 | TGCGCCAGCAGACCCCAGGGGGCCGGTGCAACTAATGAAAAACTGTTTTTT | CASRPQGAGATNEKLFF
. | TRBJ2-2 | TRBD1 | TRBV11-2 | TGTGCCAGCAGCTTAGGTGGACAGGGGGACGCCGGGGAGCTGTTTTTT | CASSLGGQGDAGELFF
. | TRBJ2-4 | TRBD1 | TRBV3-1/TRBV3-2 | TGTGCCAGCAGCCAAGGGACAGGGTTCTTGGCCAAAAACATTCAGTACTTC | CASSQGTGFLAKNIQYF
. | TRBJ1-6 | . | TRBV7-2 | TGTGCCAGCAGCTTAGCTATCAGGGGTCGATCCTATAATTCACCCCTCCACTTT | CASSLAIRGRSYNSPLHF
. | TRBJ2-5 | TRBD1 | TRBV10-3 | TGTGCCATCAGTGATGGGACAGGGGCTCTTGGGACCCAGTACTTC | CAISDGTGALGTQYF
. | TRBJ2-1 | TRBD1 | TRBV16 | TGTGCCAGCAGCCAATTTTCCGGACAGGGAGCCCCCTACAATGAGCAGTTCTTC | CASSQFSGQGAPYNEQFF
once | TRBJ2-7 | . | TRBV7-7 | TGTGCCAGCAGCCCGGGGGAGCGGGCATCCTACGAGCAGTACTTC | CASSPGERASYEQYF
. | TRBJ1-2 | . | TRBV3-1/TRBV3-2 | TGTGCCAGCAGCCAAGTCACAGGCCTCTATGGCTACACCTTC | CASSQVTGLYGYTF
. | TRBJ2-7 | . | TRBV4-1 | TGCGCCAGCAGCCAAGTTCAGGGTTTGTACTACGAGCAGTACTTC | CASSQVQGLYYEQYF
. | TRBJ2-2 | TRBD1 | TRBV2 | TGTGCCAGCGACAGGGGGCGAGGCACCGGGGAGCTGTTTTTT | CASDRGRGTGELFF
. | TRBJ2-7 | TRBD1 | TRBV25-1 | TGTGCCAGCAGTGGAACAGGGGCCGAGCAGTACTTC | CASSGTGAEQYF
. | TRBJ1-2 | . | TRBV19 | TGTGCCAGTACCGAGCGGCAGACTAACTATGGCTACACCTTC | CASTERQTNYGYTF
. | TRBJ1-3 | . | TRBV29-1 | TGCAGCGTTGATTTAGGAGCCTCTGGAAACACCATATATTTT | CSVDLGASGNTIYF
. | TRBJ1-4 | . | TRBV5-5 | TGTGCCAGCAGCTTGGTAGGGGCCGGCGAAAAACTGTTTTTT | CASSLVGAGEKLFF